Listed below are T cell receptor beta chains from one sample, sequenced in a study of blood T cell repertoires in COVID-19. Generated by immunoSEQ multiplex PCR, the TCRdb table keeps only in-frame clones and is missing some. The sample lists around 150,000 clones, roughly four fifths occurring once. The sequencing input was peripheral blood. These receptors all come from a woman between 45 and 65 years old with active or convalescent COVID-19. The CDR3 runs from the conserved cysteine through the conserved F or W. Each record gives: D gene, J gene, clone size, V gene, CDR3 protein, CDR3 DNA. A D gene is named only where the DNA matches it firmly. Not all rows give a size; the values are once, few, many and, for expanded clones, a class.

TRBD1 | TRBJ1-2 | . | TRBV28 | CASTLDRVAGYTF | TGTGCCAGCACTCTGGACAGGGTGGCTGGCTACACCTTC
. | TRBJ2-5 | . | TRBV7-8 | CASSSRDFGETQYF | TGTGCCAGCAGCTCCAGGGACTTCGGGGAGACCCAGTACTTC
. | TRBJ1-2 | . | TRBV13 | CASRPPSGVYGYTF | TGTGCCAGCAGGCCTCCCTCAGGGGTTTATGGCTACACCTTC
TRBD1 | TRBJ1-2 | . | TRBV5-1 | CASRPDREGGYTF | TGCGCCAGCAGACCGGACAGGGAGGGAGGCTACACCTTC
. | TRBJ1-1 | once | TRBV6-2/TRBV6-3 | CASSSWTKMNTEAFF | TGTGCCAGCAGTTCCTGGACAAAAATGAACACTGAAGCTTTCTTT
. | TRBJ2-5 | . | TRBV2 | CATKTENQETQYF | TGTGCCACCAAGACAGAAAACCAAGAGACCCAGTACTTC
. | TRBJ1-5 | . | TRBV27 | CASSEGGVGQPQHF | TGTGCCAGCAGTGAGGGAGGGGTTGGGCAGCCCCAGCATTTT
. | TRBJ1-2 | . | TRBV2 | CASSLEGGPGYGYTF | TGTGCCAGCAGTTTAGAGGGGGGGCCAGGCTATGGCTACACCTTC
. | TRBJ1-6 | . | TRBV11-2 | CASSLSGSANSPLHF | TGTGCCAGCAGCCTAAGCGGGTCGGCCAATTCACCCCTCCACTTT
TRBD2 | TRBJ2-4 | . | TRBV7-9 | CASSPRTSGRWGGIIQYF | TGTGCCAGCAGCCCGCGGACTAGCGGGAGATGGGGGGGTATCATTCAGTACTTC
. | TRBJ1-2 | . | TRBV6-5 | CASKQEGYTF | TGTGCCAGTAAACAGGAGGGCTACACCTTC
TRBD1 | TRBJ1-1 | . | TRBV7-9 | CASSSSQGGLITEAFF | TGTGCCAGCAGCTCCTCGCAAGGGGGCCTCATCACTGAAGCTTTCTTT
TRBD1 | TRBJ2-1 | . | TRBV7-2 | CASSLAGTGLQFF | TGTGCCAGCAGCTTAGCGGGGACAGGGCTGCAGTTCTTC
TRBD2 | TRBJ2-1 | . | TRBV27 | CASSSPVAGGYNEQFF | TGTGCCAGCAGCTCTCCCGTAGCGGGAGGCTACAATGAGCAGTTCTTC
. | TRBJ2-1 | . | TRBV18 | CASSPTYNEQFF | TGTGCCAGCTCACCCACCTACAATGAGCAGTTCTTC
. | TRBJ2-5 | . | TRBV7-9 | CASSPGTLGETQYF | TGTGCCAGCAGCCCCGGGACTTTGGGGGAGACCCAGTACTTC
. | TRBJ2-2 | . | TRBV14 | CASSQEVVRGTGELFF | TGTGCCAGCAGCCAAGAAGTTGTCAGGGGCACCGGGGAGCTGTTTTTT
TRBD2 | TRBJ2-5 | . | TRBV5-1 | CASRREPPQETQYF | TGCGCCAGCAGGCGGGAGCCACCCCAAGAGACCCAGTACTTC
TRBD1 | TRBJ1-6 | . | TRBV5-6 | CASSHGTGRTLIYNSPLHF | TGTGCCAGCAGCCATGGGACAGGACGAACCCTCATCTATAATTCACCCCTCCACTTT
TRBD1 | TRBJ1-6 | few | TRBV19 | CASSHRGGNSPLHF | TGTGCCAGTAGTCACAGGGGTGGTAATTCACCCCTCCACTTT
. | TRBJ2-5 | . | TRBV6-1 | CASSEGGAWGETQYF | TGTGCCAGCAGTGAAGGTGGGGCCTGGGGAGAGACCCAGTACTTC
TRBD1 | TRBJ1-4 | . | TRBV28 | CASSPGLGTGNEKLFF | TGTGCCAGCAGCCCTGGGTTGGGGACAGGGAATGAAAAACTGTTTTTT
TRBD1 | TRBJ1-4 | . | TRBV28 | CASSPGGEANEKLFF | TGTGCCAGCAGTCCAGGGGGCGAGGCTAATGAAAAACTGTTTTTT
. | TRBJ1-5 | . | TRBV4-3 | CASSQDEREGSQHF | TGCGCCAGCAGCCAAGATGAGAGGGAGGGGTCCCAGCATTTT
TRBD2 | TRBJ2-1 | . | TRBV7-8 | CASLEGRGGQHNEQFF | TGTGCCAGCCTGGAGGGGAGGGGAGGCCAACACAATGAGCAGTTCTTC
TRBD1 | TRBJ1-2 | few | TRBV19 | CASSMGPGGVAYGYTF | TGTGCCAGTAGTATGGGACCAGGGGGCGTCGCGTATGGCTACACCTTC
TRBD1 | TRBJ1-4 | . | TRBV6-1 | CASSAGQTVPTNEKLFF | TGTGCCAGCAGTGCGGGACAGACCGTACCAACTAATGAAAAACTGTTTTTT
TRBD1 | TRBJ1-2 | . | TRBV6-5 | CASSPVTGRGYTF | TGTGCCAGCAGTCCTGTGACAGGGAGAGGCTACACCTTC
TRBD2 | TRBJ2-7 | . | TRBV5-6 | CASSLLAGKAYEQYF | TGTGCCAGCAGCTTGCTAGCGGGTAAAGCCTACGAGCAGTACTTC
. | TRBJ2-2 | . | TRBV18 | CASSPGQNTGELFF | TGTGCCAGCTCACCCGGACAGAACACCGGGGAGCTGTTTTTT
. | TRBJ1-5 | . | TRBV19 | CASSMPDKLNQPQHF | TGTGCCAGTAGTATGCCGGACAAACTAAATCAGCCCCAGCATTTT
TRBD2 | TRBJ2-1 | . | TRBV4-2 | CASSKNNRPSGRDNEQFF | TGTGCCAGCAGTAAAAACAACCGGCCTAGCGGGAGGGACAATGAGCAGTTCTTC
TRBD1 | TRBJ1-6 | . | TRBV30 | CAWSVPGQGASPLHF | TGTGCCTGGAGTGTACCGGGACAGGGGGCTTCACCCCTCCACTTT
TRBD1 | TRBJ1-5 | . | TRBV18 | CASSPGQGARTPNQPQHF | TGTGCCAGCTCACCGGGACAGGGGGCCCGAACACCCAATCAGCCCCAGCATTTT
TRBD2 | TRBJ2-5 | . | TRBV2 | CASSEAGGGPRTQYF | TGTGCCAGCAGTGAAGCCGGGGGGGGCCCCAGGACCCAGTACTTC
. | TRBJ2-5 | few | TRBV11-2 | CASSLNRWETQYF | TGTGCCAGCAGCTTAAACAGATGGGAGACCCAGTACTTC
. | TRBJ1-1 | once | TRBV29-1 | CSVGAASLTEAFF | TGCAGCGTTGGGGCTGCCTCCTTGACTGAAGCTTTCTTT
. | TRBJ1-5 | few | TRBV1 | CTSTLIDRGNQPQHF | TGCACCAGCACGCTGATAGACAGGGGCAATCAGCCCCAGCATTTT
TRBD1 | TRBJ2-1 | . | TRBV28 | CASSRGQGPANEQFF | TGTGCCAGCAGCCGGGGACAGGGACCGGCGAATGAGCAGTTCTTC
. | TRBJ2-5 | . | TRBV30 | CAWSVRGGETQYF | TGTGCCTGGAGTGTAAGGGGTGGGGAGACCCAGTACTTC